One T cell receptor beta chain is described in this entry. The CDR3 has 16 residues. Per germline, CDR1 SGHDT and CDR2 YYEEEE. Trimming took 3 bases from V and 3 from J; bases not matched to a gene: 8. This entry is derived from a study of blood T cell repertoires in COVID-19. Study at large: There were acute and convalescent COVID-19 samples, and they came from the United States, Italy and Spain. Nucleic acid was either cDNA or gDNA, and it came from T cells, B-cell-depleted T cells, or PBMCs.

Profiling relied on immunoSEQ multiplex PCR, and the TCRdb table lists in-frame clones only, not all of them. The sample includes about 300,000 clones, around 85% of them seen just once. This rearrangement joins TRBV5-6 to TRBJ1-4, with 7 positions matching TRBD1. The sequence was obtained from a woman aged 50 to 60 who had recovered from COVID-19. Sequenced: PBMCs or T cells enriched from blood (not recorded which). CDR3 nucleotide sequence: TGTGCCAGCAGCTCCCCGTACAGGGGTTCTAATGAAAAACTGTTTTTT. Protein: CASSSPYRGSNEKLFF.